This T cell receptor beta chain originates from a study of blood T cell repertoires in COVID-19. Study overall: Researchers got acute and convalescent COVID-19 samples from the United States, Italy and Spain.

CDR1 and CDR2 (germline): KGHSH, LQKENI. The V and J ends lost 3 bases and 7 bases, in that order; junction bases with no gene match: 7. This CDR3 contains 15 residues. How the authors handled the data: Scientists estimated how many nucleated cells there were by amplifying reference gene primers. Here immunoSEQ multiplex PCR was the method, and the copy in TCRdb shows in-frame clones only, minus some. V, J and clone size are taken as reported in that table, and D and trimming were inferred from the DNA itself. The sample shows more than 110,000 clones, 79% of them seen only once. The sequenced sample consisted of peripheral blood. The TCR was taken from a man aged 55 to 70 with acute or convalescent COVID-19. The rearrangement uses TRBV18 and TRBJ2-7; 12 positions agree with TRBD2. DNA for the CDR3: TGTGCCAGCTCACCGCAACTAGCGGGGGGCACGGAGCAGTACTTC. Its protein product is CASSPQLAGGTEQYF.